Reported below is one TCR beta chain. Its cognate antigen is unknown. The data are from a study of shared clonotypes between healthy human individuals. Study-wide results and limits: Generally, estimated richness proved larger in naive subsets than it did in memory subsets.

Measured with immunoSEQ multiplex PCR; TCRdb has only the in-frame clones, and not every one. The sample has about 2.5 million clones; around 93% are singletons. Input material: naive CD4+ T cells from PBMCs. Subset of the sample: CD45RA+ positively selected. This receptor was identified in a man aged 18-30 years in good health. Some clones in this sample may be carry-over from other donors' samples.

In DNA form, the CDR3 reads TGCGCCAGCAGCTCCCAGACAGGGGGGAGTGAAAAACTGTTTTTT. It yields the protein CASSSQTGGSEKLFF. The genes are TRBV5-1 and TRBJ1-4; 9 nucleotides align to TRBD1. This CDR3 is built from 15 residues. The ends lost 3 bases at V and 7 bases at J; junction bases unmatched: 7. Germline loops: CDR1 SGHRS, CDR2 YFSETQ.